A selection of T cell receptor beta chains follows, all from one sample in a study of shared clonotypes between healthy human individuals. Method: immunoSEQ multiplex PCR; TCRdb's copy keeps in-frame clones and lacks some. Of around 510,000 clones in the sample, 90% to 97% were seen once. Input material: naive CD4+ T cells sorted from blood. The source is a woman younger than 45 in good health. Each CDR3 is given with its conserved first and last residue. A D gene is named only where the DNA matches it firmly. Where a row states a size, it is once, few, many or the class of an expanded clone; other rows omit it.

CSASMQGEQYF,TGCAGTGCTAGTATGCAGGGCGAGCAGTACTTC,TRBV20-1,.,.,TRBJ2-7
CASSYADSRSGNTIYF,TGTGCCAGCAGTTACGCGGACAGCCGCTCTGGAAACACCATATATTTT,TRBV6-5,.,.,TRBJ1-3
CASRRQGWTEAFF,TGCGCCAGCAGGAGACAGGGATGGACTGAAGCTTTCTTT,TRBV4-1,.,TRBD1,TRBJ1-1
CASSFVGGKVSYNEQFF,TGTGCCAGCAGCTTCGTAGGGGGAAAGGTCTCCTACAATGAGCAGTTCTTC,TRBV7-9,.,.,TRBJ2-1
CASRAGTGELFF,TGTGCCAGCAGGGCAGGGACCGGGGAGCTGTTTTTT,TRBV28,.,.,TRBJ2-2
CASSETSGRNIQYF,TGTGCCAGCAGCGAAACTAGCGGGAGAAACATTCAGTACTTC,TRBV14,.,TRBD2,TRBJ2-4
CASSMMAANEKLFF,TGTGCCAGTAGTATGATGGCCGCTAATGAAAAACTGTTTTTT,TRBV19,.,.,TRBJ1-4
CASRTEGSSYNEQFF,TGTGCCAGTCGCACCGAGGGCAGCTCCTACAATGAGCAGTTCTTC,TRBV11-2,.,.,TRBJ2-1
CASSLSSGLAGSNEQFF,TGTGCCAGCAGTTTATCTTCGGGACTAGCGGGAAGTAATGAGCAGTTCTTC,TRBV28,.,TRBD2,TRBJ2-1
CASRRGVSYEQYF,TGTGCCAGCAGACGCGGGGTCTCCTACGAGCAGTACTTC,TRBV27,.,.,TRBJ2-7
CASSTNTGSSYNEQFF,TGTGCCAGTAGTACAAATACGGGGAGCTCCTACAATGAGCAGTTCTTC,TRBV19,.,.,TRBJ2-1
CASTIRTPNEKLFF,TGTGCCAGCACGATCCGGACGCCTAATGAAAAACTGTTTTTT,TRBV2,.,.,TRBJ1-4
CASRRGYTGELFF,TGTGCCAGCAGAAGGGGGTACACCGGGGAGCTGTTTTTT,TRBV13,.,.,TRBJ2-2
CASSPNEHKETQYF,TGTGCCAGCAGTCCTAACGAGCACAAAGAGACCCAGTACTTC,TRBV28,.,.,TRBJ2-5
CASSDRVYEQYF,TGTGCCAGCAGTGATAGGGTATACGAGCAGTACTTC,TRBV2,.,.,TRBJ2-7
CASSSLGRWGSGANVLTF,TGTGCCAGCAGCTCCTTGGGGAGATGGGGTTCTGGGGCCAACGTCCTGACTTTC,TRBV27,once,.,TRBJ2-6
CASSSPRWGYEQYF,TGTGCCAGCAGCTCCCCCCGATGGGGTTACGAGCAGTACTTC,TRBV11-2,.,.,TRBJ2-7
CASSLATAGGADTEAFF,TGTGCCAGCAGCTTGGCGACAGCAGGGGGCGCGGACACTGAAGCTTTCTTT,TRBV5-4,.,TRBD1,TRBJ1-1
CASSTQGGSYNEQFF,TGTGCCAGCAGCACCCAGGGGGGGTCCTACAATGAGCAGTTCTTC,TRBV28,.,.,TRBJ2-1
CSVAGLGRNTEAFF,TGCAGCGTCGCCGGGTTGGGTAGAAACACTGAAGCTTTCTTT,TRBV29-1,.,.,TRBJ1-1
CASTAGETDTQYF,TGTGCCAGCACGGCGGGAGAGACAGATACGCAGTATTTT,TRBV27,.,TRBD2,TRBJ2-3
CASSELAGEAYEQYF,TGTGCCAGCAGTGAACTAGCGGGCGAGGCCTACGAGCAGTACTTC,TRBV6-1,.,TRBD2,TRBJ2-7
CASSLQLGAAGTQYF,TGTGCCAGCAGCTTACAACTCGGGGCAGCGGGGACCCAGTACTTC,TRBV11-2,.,.,TRBJ2-5
CSGGLAGPREATDTQYF,TGCAGCGGGGGACTAGCGGGCCCTCGCGAGGCCACAGATACGCAGTATTTT,TRBV29-1,.,TRBD2,TRBJ2-3
CASTPAGGARTEAFF,TGTGCCAGTACTCCAGCTGGGGGGGCGCGGACTGAAGCTTTCTTT,TRBV19,once,.,TRBJ1-1
CASSLAGAYGYTF,TGTGCCAGCAGCTTAGCGGGGGCCTATGGCTACACCTTC,TRBV7-9,.,.,TRBJ1-2
CASGRGQRETQYF,TGTGCCAGCGGCAGGGGGCAGAGGGAGACCCAGTACTTC,TRBV4-2,.,TRBD1,TRBJ2-5
CPVNYNEQFF,TGCCCCGTAAACTACAATGAGCAGTTCTTC,TRBV6-6,.,.,TRBJ2-1
CASSEGQAGNQPQHF,TGTGCCAGCAGTGAAGGGCAGGCCGGCAATCAGCCCCAGCATTTT,TRBV2,.,.,TRBJ1-5
CASSPGRDRILKRGDTQYF,TGCGCCAGCAGCCCTGGCCGGGACAGGATTCTCAAACGGGGAGATACGCAGTATTTT,TRBV4-1,.,TRBD1,TRBJ2-3
CASSEARGSTTDTQYF,TGTGCCAGCAGTGAAGCGCGCGGGAGTACAACAGATACGCAGTATTTT,TRBV6-1,.,TRBD2,TRBJ2-3
CASSGGQENQPQHF,TGTGCCAGCAGTGGAGGACAGGAGAATCAGCCCCAGCATTTT,TRBV28,.,TRBD1,TRBJ1-5
CASGTDYYEQYF,TGTGCCTCCGGGACAGACTACTACGAGCAGTACTTC,TRBV6-5,.,TRBD1,TRBJ2-7
CASSVTGKNTEAFF,TGTGCCAGCAGTGTGACAGGAAAGAACACTGAAGCTTTCTTT,TRBV2,.,.,TRBJ1-1
CASSFIAGSYEQYF,TGTGCCAGCAGTTTTATAGCGGGGTCCTACGAGCAGTACTTC,TRBV27,.,TRBD2,TRBJ2-7
CASSRRGGGINQPQHF,TGTGCCAGCAGCCGCCGAGGGGGGGGAATAAACCAGCCCCAGCATTTT,TRBV27,.,.,TRBJ1-5